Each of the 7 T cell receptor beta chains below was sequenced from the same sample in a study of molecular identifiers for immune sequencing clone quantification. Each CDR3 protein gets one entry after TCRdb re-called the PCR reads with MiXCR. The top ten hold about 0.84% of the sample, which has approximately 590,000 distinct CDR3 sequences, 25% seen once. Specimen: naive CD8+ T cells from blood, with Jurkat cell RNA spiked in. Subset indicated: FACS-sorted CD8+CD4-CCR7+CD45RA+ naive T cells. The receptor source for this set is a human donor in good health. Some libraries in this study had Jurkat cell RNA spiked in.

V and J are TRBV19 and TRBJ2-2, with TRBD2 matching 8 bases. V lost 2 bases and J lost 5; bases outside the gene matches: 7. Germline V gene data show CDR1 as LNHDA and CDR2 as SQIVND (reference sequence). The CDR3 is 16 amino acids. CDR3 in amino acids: CASSIQAGVETGELFF. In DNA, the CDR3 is TGTGCCAGTAGTATACAAGCGGGAGTAGAAACCGGGGAGCTGTTTTTT.

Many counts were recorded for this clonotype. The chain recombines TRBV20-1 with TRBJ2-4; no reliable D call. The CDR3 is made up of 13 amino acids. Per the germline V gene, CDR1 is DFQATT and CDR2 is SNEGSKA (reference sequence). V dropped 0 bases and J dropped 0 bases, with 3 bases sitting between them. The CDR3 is CSARELAKNIQYF. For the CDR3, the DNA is TGCAGTGCTAGAGAGCTAGCCAAAAACATTCAGTACTTC.

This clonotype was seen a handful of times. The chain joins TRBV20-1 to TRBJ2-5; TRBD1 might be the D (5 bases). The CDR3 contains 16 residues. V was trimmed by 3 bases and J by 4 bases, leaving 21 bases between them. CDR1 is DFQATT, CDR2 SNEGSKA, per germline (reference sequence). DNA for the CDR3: TGCAGTGCTAGCCTGAAGGGGCCTATCTTTGGAGAGACCCAGTACTTC. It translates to CSASLKGPIFGETQYF.

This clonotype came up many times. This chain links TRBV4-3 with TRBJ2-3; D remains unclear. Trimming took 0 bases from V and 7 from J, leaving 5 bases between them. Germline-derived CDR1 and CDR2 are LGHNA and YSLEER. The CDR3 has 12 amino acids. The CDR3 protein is CASSQDLNTQYF. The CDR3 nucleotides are TGCGCCAGCAGCCAAGATTTAAATACGCAGTATTTT.

The DNA of the CDR3 is TGTGCCAGCAGTGAGTCGAGACAGGAGCAGTTCTTC. Its translation: CASSESRQEQFF. The chain employs TRBV2 and TRBJ2-1; D might be TRBD1 (5 bases). Germline lookup yields CDR1 SNHLY and CDR2 FYNNEI. V lost 3 bases and J lost 10, with 10 bases in between. There are 12 residues in the CDR3.

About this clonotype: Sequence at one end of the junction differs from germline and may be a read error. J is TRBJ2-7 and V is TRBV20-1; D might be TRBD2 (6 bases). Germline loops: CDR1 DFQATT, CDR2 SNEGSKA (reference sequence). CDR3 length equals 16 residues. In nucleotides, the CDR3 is TGCAGTGATAGAGATCTCGGGACTCACGGCGGCTACGAGCAGTACTTC. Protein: CSDRDLGTHGGYEQYF.

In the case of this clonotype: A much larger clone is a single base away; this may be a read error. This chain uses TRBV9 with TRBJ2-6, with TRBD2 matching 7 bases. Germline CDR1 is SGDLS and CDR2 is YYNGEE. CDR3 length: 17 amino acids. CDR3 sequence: CASSSPRGDSGANDLTF. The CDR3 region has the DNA TGTGCCAGCAGCTCCCCCCGGGGGGACTCTGGGGCCAACGACCTGACTTTC.